The 19 T cell receptor beta chains reported below all come from one sample, sequenced in a study of identical twins. TCRdb re-called the 5' RACE reads with MiXCR, one entry per CDR3 protein. This table has around 510,000 distinct CDR3 sequences, more than 13% appearing once. The data were also submitted as part of a second study, on yellow fever vaccine responses in identical twins.

Sequenced sample: CD4+ T cells sorted from blood. Receptors were obtained from a woman between 18 and 29 years old in good health.

This clonotype was recorded a few times. The chain carries TRBV6-5 and TRBJ2-3; a possible D gene is TRBD2 (6 bases). The V and J ends lost 3 bases and 0 bases respectively, with 10 bases between them. This CDR3 region has 15 residues. Germline CDR1 reads MNHEY; CDR2 reads SVGAGI. The CDR3 bases are TGTGCCAGCAGTTATGGAGGGTCTAGCACAGATACGCAGTATTTT. Amino acid sequence: CASSYGGSSTDTQYF.

The sample holds a few counts of this clonotype. This rearrangement joins TRBV12-3 or TRBV12-4 to TRBJ2-2, with D tentatively TRBD2 (7 bases). CDR3 length: 14 amino acids. Trimming left V 7 bases short and J 4 bases short, with 13 bases between. The CDR3 DNA sequence: TGTGCCAGCAAGAGGGGGGGGTTCACCGGGGAGCTGTTTTTT. Translation: CASKRGGFTGELFF.

The sample holds a few counts of this clonotype. This chain links TRBV5-1 with TRBJ2-7; D not resolved. Germline loops: CDR1 SGHRS, CDR2 YFSETQ. This CDR3 region has 16 residues. V dropped 0 bases and J dropped 1 base, with 14 bases sitting between them. CDR3 protein: CASSLDVDTLSYEQYF. CDR3 bases: TGCGCCAGCAGCTTGGACGTAGACACCCTTTCCTACGAGCAGTACTTC.

This clonotype appeared a few times. The chain combines TRBV4-1 with TRBJ1-3; 7 nucleotides align to TRBD1. The CDR3 runs 16 residues. Germline CDR1 reads MGHRA; CDR2 reads YSYEKL. V shed 4 bases, J shed 0 bases, and the junction held 6 bases outside the gene matches. In DNA form, the CDR3 reads TGCGCCAGCAGCCCCGGGACAGTCTTCTCTGGAAACACCATATATTTT. Protein product: CASSPGTVFSGNTIYF.

This clonotype was counted at least ten times. This chain uses TRBV5-1 with TRBJ2-1, with TRBD2 matching over 9 bases. The CDR3 runs 16 residues. The V gene end was trimmed by 1 base and the J gene end by 8 bases; junction bases not matched to a gene: 10. Germline V gene sequence: CDR1 SGHRS, CDR2 YFSETQ. The CDR3 sequence: CASSLTGTSTFHEQFF. The CDR3 DNA is TGCGCCAGCAGCTTGACCGGGACTAGCACGTTCCATGAGCAGTTCTTC.

The CDR3 sequence: CASGTDRWYEQYF. DNA for the CDR3: TGTGCCAGCGGGACAGACAGGTGGTACGAGCAGTACTTC. The chain recombines TRBV2 with TRBJ2-7, with 7 bases that match TRBD1. The germline gives CDR1 SNHLY, CDR2 FYNNEI. The V and J ends lost 8 bases and 4 bases, in that order; junction bases with no gene match: 8. This CDR3 region has 13 residues.

The chain carries TRBV7-9 and TRBJ2-1, with a possible D match to TRBD2 (5 bases). Trimming removed 4 bases from V and 4 bases from J, with 11 bases in between. Looked up from germline, CDR1 is SEHNR and CDR2 is FQNEAQ (reference sequence). The CDR3 spans 14 residues. CDR3 sequence: CASSSLRVYNEQFF. The CDR3 DNA follows: TGTGCCAGCAGCTCCCTGCGGGTTTACAATGAGCAGTTCTTC.

This rearrangement joins TRBV7-2 to TRBJ2-4, with 7 nucleotides matching TRBD1. V trimming: 3 bases; J trimming: 9 bases; junction bases outside the gene matches: 5. CDR3 length equals 13 residues. Germline V lookup: CDR1 SGHTA, CDR2 FQGNSA. DNA for the CDR3: TGTGCCAGCAGCTTCCAGGACAGGCCCATTCAGTACTTC. It is translated as CASSFQDRPIQYF.

The chain uses TRBV7-2 and TRBJ2-7, with a weak D call TRBD1 (6 bases). The CDR3 is 15 residues long. Germline CDR1 SGHTA, CDR2 FQGNSA. V gave up 3 bases and J gave up 0 bases, with 12 bases separating them. The CDR3 region has the DNA TGTGCCAGCAGCTTGGGGGCGTCGAGCTCCTACGAGCAGTACTTC. This codes for CASSLGASSSYEQYF. The variable domain in full, completed from reference TRBV7-2 and TRBJ2-7, reads GAGVSQSPSNKVTEKGKDVELRCDPISGHTALYWYRQSLGQGLEFLIYFQGNSAPDKSGLPSDRFSAERTGGSVSTLTIQRTQQEDSAVYLCASSLGASSSYEQYFGPGTRLTVT.

This clonotype came up a few times. The J gene is TRBJ1-6, the V gene TRBV28; 7 bases line up with TRBD1. V dropped 9 bases and J dropped 9; count of bases not matched to a gene: 11. CDR3 length equals 14 residues. Germline CDR1 MDHEN, CDR2 SYDVKM. The CDR3 bases are TGTGCCAGTGCGACAGGGCAGTTTATTTCACCCCTCCACTTT. Translating it yields CASATGQFISPLHF.

In the case of this clonotype: At one of its ends the junction is not consistent with the germline gene, which may arise from a read error. The chain uses TRBV12-3 or TRBV12-4 and TRBJ2-5; D could derive from TRBD1 or TRBD2 (6 bases each). The CDR3 spans 18 residues. CDR3 sequence: CASCLAASGLVGGETQYF. CDR3 sequence (DNA): TGTGCCAGCTGTTTAGCGGCAAGTGGACTTGTAGGGGGAGAGACCCAGTACTTC.

Only a few counts were recorded for this clonotype. The chain joins TRBV6-1 to TRBJ1-6; tentative D call: TRBD1 (5 bases). Germline-derived CDR1 and CDR2 are MNHNS and SASEGT. The CDR3 has 13 residues. With 3 bases removed from V and 13 bases from J, the gap between germline ends came to 13 bases. The CDR3 region is CASSEMGGRPLHF. CDR3 bases: TGTGCCAGCAGTGAGATGGGGGGTCGGCCCCTCCACTTT.

This clonotype came up a few times. This rearrangement joins TRBV6-2 or TRBV6-3 to TRBJ1-1; the match to TRBD1 covers 9 bases. The CDR3 loop spans 17 amino acids. Trimming took 5 bases from V and 1 from J; bases not matched to a gene: 11. Germline CDR1 is MNHEY and CDR2 is SVGEGT. The DNA of the CDR3 is TGTGCCAGCAGTCCTGGGTGGGACAGGGTCTGGAACACTGAAGCTTTCTTT. Amino acid sequence: CASSPGWDRVWNTEAFF.

V is TRBV7-3 and J is TRBJ1-5; D ambiguous. This CDR3 spans 18 amino acids. The germline V and J ends were trimmed by 3 bases and 0 bases, with 18 bases remaining between them. Germline values: CDR1 SGHTA, CDR2 FQGTGA. In DNA, the CDR3 is TGTGCCAGCAGCTTTGAAAGAGCGGACGATTATAGCAATCAGCCCCAGCATTTT. Translation gives CASSFERADDYSNQPQHF. The variable domain in full, completed from reference TRBV7-3 and TRBJ1-5, reads GAGVSQTPSNKVTEKGKYVELRCDPISGHTALYWYRQSLGQGPEFLIYFQGTGAADDSGLPNDRFFAVRPEGSVSTLKIQRTERGDSAVYLCASSFERADDYSNQPQHFGDGTRLSIL.

This chain joins TRBV11-1 and TRBJ2-6; no definite D call. Trimming pared 8 bases from V and 0 bases from J, leaving 20 bases between. Germline CDR1 is SGHAT and CDR2 is FQDESV (reference sequence). This CDR3 contains 18 residues. The CDR3 loop is CASSSRPSSISGANVLTF. CDR3 coding DNA: TGTGCCAGCTCAAGCCGCCCGAGCTCCATCTCTGGGGCCAACGTCCTGACTTTC.

This clonotype was detected ten times or more. The chain joins TRBV20-1 to TRBJ2-1, with D perhaps matching TRBD1 (5 bases). The CDR3 is 15 residues long. Germline assignment: CDR1 DFQATT and CDR2 SNEGSKA (reference sequence). V was shortened by 3 bases and J by 8 bases, with 20 bases between the two germline ends. This CDR3 reads CSASPRTFSGYEQFF. CDR3 bases: TGCAGTGCTAGTCCTCGGACATTTTCCGGTTATGAGCAGTTCTTC.

The rearrangement joins TRBV5-1 to TRBJ2-2; a weak D match, TRBD1 (6 bases). The CDR3 length is 13 residues. Germline assignment: CDR1 SGHRS and CDR2 YFSETQ. Trimming shortened V by 4 bases and J by 5 bases, and 9 bases separated the two germline ends. CDR3 in amino acids: CASSPGVTGELFF. The CDR3 DNA follows: TGCGCCAGCAGCCCAGGGGTTACCGGGGAGCTGTTTTTT. Drawing the rest from reference TRBV5-1 and TRBJ2-2, the complete variable domain is KAGVTQTPRYLIKTRGQQVTLSCSPISGHRSVSWYQQTPGQGLQFLFEYFSETQRNKGNFPGRFSGRQFSNSRSEMNVSTLELGDSALYLCASSPGVTGELFFGEGSRLTVL.

This clonotype has just a few counts. This chain connects TRBV20-1 to TRBJ2-7; 8 positions match TRBD1. The length of the CDR3 is 15 residues. V trimming: 2 bases; J trimming: 7 bases; junction bases outside the gene matches: 13. CDR1 and CDR2 (germline): DFQATT, SNEGSKA (reference sequence). The CDR3 protein is CSARLRPRQGSEQYF. The CDR3 DNA reads as TGCAGTGCTAGATTAAGGCCTCGACAGGGGTCAGAGCAGTACTTC.

This clonotype was found a few times. V gene TRBV5-1 combines with J gene TRBJ2-1; D might be TRBD2 (7 bases). In germline, CDR1 is SGHRS, CDR2 YFSETQ. The CDR3 spans 14 residues. Deletions cut 4 bases from V and 6 bases from J, with 14 bases between. The CDR3 coding sequence is TGCGCCAGCAGCCTGGGGGGGCCCAGCAATGAGCAGTTCTTC. Its translation is CASSLGGPSNEQFF.